Each of the 28 T cell receptor beta chains below was sequenced from the same sample in a study of cytomegalovirus exposure and HLA in healthy donors. Profiling relied on immunoSEQ multiplex PCR, and the TCRdb table lists in-frame clones only, not all of them. This sample has some 80,000 clones; 90% to 95% occur once, and the top ten carry 0.69%. The sequencing input was PBMCs. These receptor sequences come from a woman between 18 and 30 years old in good health and CMV-seronegative.

In this sample, this clone turned up once. This chain joins TRBV5-1 and TRBJ2-3; 9 bases are shared with TRBD1. V lost 3 bases to trimming and J lost 5 bases; unmatched junction nucleotides: 4. Germline V gene sequence: CDR1 SGHRS, CDR2 YFSETQ. This CDR3 is 14 amino acids long. CDR3 residues: CASSWDRVEDTQYF. The DNA for the CDR3 is TGCGCCAGCAGCTGGGACAGGGTGGAAGATACGCAGTATTTT.

This clone occurred many times. The rearrangement uses TRBV4-1 and TRBJ2-1; D is unresolved. Trimming cost V 4 bases and J 0 bases, with 16 bases left between them. This CDR3 is 17 amino acids long. Germline V gene lookup returns CDR1 MGHRA and CDR2 YSYEKL. The CDR3 region has the DNA TGCGCCAGCAGCCTGCCCTCGACTCCTAGCTCCTACAATGAGCAGTTCTTC. Protein: CASSLPSTPSSYNEQFF.

The chain uses TRBV11-3 and TRBJ1-3, with a tentative D call TRBD1 (5 bases). The V gene lost 2 bases and the J gene lost 3 bases, with 8 bases spanning the gap. Germline V gives CDR1 SGHNT, CDR2 YENEEA. CDR3 length equals 14 residues. The CDR3: CASSLQGGGNTIYF. For the CDR3, the DNA is TGTGCCAGCAGCTTACAGGGAGGTGGAAACACCATATATTTT. The whole variable domain, remainder taken from reference TRBV11-3 and TRBJ1-3, is EAGVVQSPRYKIIEKKQPVAFWCNPISGHNTLYWYLQNLGQGPELLIRYENEEAVDDSQLPKDRFSAERLKGVDSTLKIQPAELGDSAVYLCASSLQGGGNTIYFGEGSWLTVV.

The rearrangement links TRBV9 to TRBJ2-1, with D possibly matching TRBD2 (6 bases). Trimming left V 4 bases short and J 0 bases short, with 11 bases between. This CDR3 comprises 15 residues. The germline V gene has CDR1 SGDLS and CDR2 YYNGEE. CDR3 nucleotide sequence: TGTGCCAGCAGCTCGGGACTTAGCTCCTACAATGAGCAGTTCTTC. Residues: CASSSGLSSYNEQFF.

This chain connects TRBV5-4 to TRBJ2-5; 10 nucleotides agree with TRBD2. This CDR3 comprises 15 residues. Germline CDR1 is SGHNT and CDR2 is YYREEE (reference sequence). V was clipped by 4 bases and J by 1 base; unmatched bases: 4. The CDR3 region is CASSPTSGPQETQYF. CDR3 coding DNA: TGTGCCAGCAGCCCGACTAGCGGGCCCCAAGAGACCCAGTACTTC.

The chain combines TRBV28 with TRBJ2-3; D is uncertain. Trimming pared 5 bases from V and 2 bases from J, leaving 5 bases between. The CDR3 runs 12 residues. Germline V gene sequence: CDR1 MDHEN, CDR2 SYDVKM. The CDR3 here is CASSPSTDTQYF. The CDR3 DNA reads as TGTGCCAGCAGTCCCTCCACAGATACGCAGTATTTT.

The chain combines TRBV18 with TRBJ2-7, with 12 bases fitting TRBD2. The CDR3 spans 15 residues. Germline CDR1 and CDR2: KGHSH and LQKENI. J was trimmed by 1 base and V by 6 bases; bases with no gene match: 4. CDR3 bases: TGTGCCAGCTCTCCCCTAGCGGGAGGGTCCTACGAGCAGTACTTC. It yields the protein CASSPLAGGSYEQYF.

The count of this clone is one. V gene TRBV14 combines with J gene TRBJ2-3, with D hard to call. This CDR3 region has 11 residues. The germline CDR1 and CDR2 sequences are SGHDN and FVKESK. The V end was cut by 3 bases, the J end by 5 bases, with 3 bases between. The CDR3 DNA is TGTGCCAGCAGCCATAGAGATACGCAGTATTTT. Translation gives CASSHRDTQYF.

The V gene is TRBV4-1, the J gene TRBJ2-7, with 8 positions matching TRBD2. CDR3 size: 15 residues. Germline V gene sequence: CDR1 MGHRA, CDR2 YSYEKL. The junction had 7 bases not matched to a gene; V was cut back by 2 bases and J by 4 bases. The CDR3 DNA reads as TGCGCCAGCAGCCAAAGATTCCTAGCGGGTTACGAGCAGTACTTC. Translation gives CASSQRFLAGYEQYF.

This chain connects TRBV9 to TRBJ2-1, with TRBD1 matching 12 bases. This CDR3 is built from 14 residues. V gave up 4 bases and J gave up 10 bases; unmatched junction bases: 6. From germline, CDR1 is SGDLS and CDR2 YYNGEE. CDR3 sequence reads: CASSTGQGAGEQFF. CDR3 nucleotides: TGTGCCAGCAGCACGGGACAGGGGGCAGGGGAGCAGTTCTTC.

The chain uses TRBV5-1 and TRBJ2-1; unclear D gene. The germline gives CDR1 SGHRS, CDR2 YFSETQ. This CDR3 spans 15 amino acids. V was shortened by 2 bases and J by 0 bases, with 9 bases between the two germline ends. The CDR3 bases are TGCGCCAGCAGCTTTTACTTAACCTCCTACAATGAGCAGTTCTTC. The encoded protein is CASSFYLTSYNEQFF.

This chain uses TRBV2 with TRBJ2-1; D is unresolved. CDR1 and CDR2 (germline): SNHLY, FYNNEI. V gave up 3 bases and J gave up 7 bases, with 10 bases separating them. The CDR3 contains 13 residues. This CDR3 is CASSDRLLNEQFF. The CDR3 DNA sequence: TGTGCCAGCAGTGACAGGTTGTTGAATGAGCAGTTCTTC.

J is TRBJ1-2 and V is TRBV27, with D possibly matching TRBD1 (6 bases). Germline assignment: CDR1 MNHEY and CDR2 SMNVEV (reference sequence). Trimming shortened V by 6 bases and J by 7 bases, and 21 bases separated the two germline ends. CDR3 length: 15 residues. The CDR3 sequence: CASSATGRALGGYTF. For the CDR3, the DNA is TGTGCCAGCAGCGCCACAGGGAGGGCCCTTGGTGGCTACACCTTC.

This clone has a single count. This sequence joins TRBV4-1 and TRBJ1-1, with a tentative D call TRBD1 (5 bases). Germline-derived CDR1 and CDR2 are MGHRA and YSYEKL. The CDR3 loop spans 19 amino acids. Trimming removed 2 bases from V and 1 base from J, with 23 bases in between. This CDR3 reads CASSQPYSRGAMKNTEAFF. CDR3 coding DNA: TGCGCCAGCAGCCAACCTTATTCTAGGGGTGCCATGAAGAACACTGAAGCTTTCTTT.

This chain links TRBV6-6 with TRBJ2-7; 10 bases fit TRBD2. Germline lookup yields CDR1 MNHNY and CDR2 SVGAGI (reference sequence). The CDR3 loop spans 15 amino acids. The junction had 5 bases not matched to a gene; V was cut back by 2 bases and J by 4 bases. Here the CDR3 DNA reads TGTGCCAGCAGTTACAGAGCTAGCGGGGGATACGAGCAGTACTTC. Residues: CASSYRASGGYEQYF.

The chain recombines TRBV4-3 with TRBJ1-2, with a weak D call TRBD1 (5 bases). CDR1 is LGHNA, CDR2 YSLEER, per germline. The CDR3 has 18 residues. V was clipped by 0 bases and J by 2 bases, with 19 bases between them. The CDR3 region is CASSQESLLAGDNYGYTF. The CDR3 coding sequence is TGCGCCAGCAGCCAAGAATCTCTCTTAGCGGGGGACAACTATGGCTACACCTTC.

V is TRBV5-6 and J is TRBJ2-5, with a tentative D call TRBD2 (6 bases). The CDR3 spans 15 residues. V lost 2 bases to trimming and J lost 7 bases, with 18 bases between them. Germline V lookup: CDR1 SGHDT, CDR2 YYEEEE. The CDR3 DNA sequence: TGTGCCAGCAGCTTCAATCGGGAGCCCCGAGGGACCCAGTACTTC. The encoded protein is CASSFNREPRGTQYF.

This clone was seen just once. The V gene is TRBV30, the J gene TRBJ2-3; no clear D gene. The CDR3 is 14 residues long. V dropped 2 bases and J dropped 0 bases, with 9 bases sitting between them. Germline V CDR1 and CDR2: GTSNPN, SVGIG (reference sequence). The chain's CDR3 is CAWSPLLSTDTQYF. Written as DNA, the CDR3 is TGTGCCTGGAGTCCGCTATTAAGCACAGATACGCAGTATTTT.

The chain combines TRBV7-6 with TRBJ1-5; the D is unclear. CDR1 is SGHVS and CDR2 is FNYEAQ in the germline V gene. The CDR3 is 14 amino acids. Deletions cut 5 bases from V and 2 bases from J, with 10 bases between. For the CDR3, the DNA is TGTGCCAGCAGCCCCCTATCTCGCAATCAGCCCCAGCATTTT. Protein sequence: CASSPLSRNQPQHF.

The rearrangement uses TRBV6-4 and TRBJ2-3; no clear D gene. The V gene's germline CDR1 is MRHNA and CDR2 SNTAGT. The V gene lost 6 bases and the J gene lost 4 bases, with 14 bases spanning the gap. The CDR3 is 14 residues long. CDR3 DNA: TGTGCCAGCAGCCTGGTCGGTGGAGCAGATACGCAGTATTTT. Translating gives CASSLVGGADTQYF.

This chain connects TRBV28 to TRBJ2-5; no clear D. Germline loops: CDR1 MDHEN, CDR2 SYDVKM. V lost 5 bases to trimming and J lost 5 bases, with 9 bases between them. There are 12 residues in the CDR3. The CDR3 bases are TGTGCCAGCAGTCCCGGGTGGGAGACCCAGTACTTC. This sequence encodes CASSPGWETQYF.

This clone was found once. The chain combines TRBV6-1 with TRBJ1-2; TRBD1 matches at 7 bases. V gave up 8 bases and J gave up 5 bases; unmatched junction bases: 2. CDR1 and CDR2 (germline): MNHNS, SASEGT. The CDR3 is 11 amino acids. The CDR3 nucleotides read TGTGCCAGCGGGGACAGATATGGCTACACCTTC. The encoded protein is CASGDRYGYTF.

The chain recombines TRBV27 with TRBJ1-6, with a tentative D call TRBD1 (6 bases). Trimming took off 6 bases at V and 7 bases at J, with 10 bases between the two ends. CDR1 is MNHEY, CDR2 SMNVEV, per germline (reference sequence). The CDR3 loop spans 13 amino acids. In DNA, the CDR3 is TGTGCCAGCAGCGGGCAGGGGAATTCACCCCTCCACTTT. It encodes CASSGQGNSPLHF.

The rearrangement joins TRBV6-5 to TRBJ1-4; D not certain. V lost 0 bases and J lost 3, with 11 bases in between. Germline V CDR1 and CDR2: MNHEY, SVGAGI. The CDR3 length is 16 residues. CDR3 residues: CASSYSYRGANEKLFF. As DNA, the CDR3 is TGTGCCAGCAGTTACTCGTACCGAGGAGCTAATGAAAAACTGTTTTTT.

The chain has TRBV29-1 and TRBJ1-5; D is uncertain. The CDR3 runs to 12 residues. The V gene lost 5 bases and the J gene lost 3 bases, with 8 bases spanning the gap. The germline V gene encodes CDR1 SQVTM and CDR2 ANQGSEA. The CDR3 region is CSVTEPNQPQHF. The CDR3 DNA follows: TGCAGCGTTACAGAGCCCAATCAGCCCCAGCATTTT.

V and J are TRBV23-1 and TRBJ1-5, with TRBD1 matching 8 bases. TRBV23-1 has ORF status, its function being uncertain. CDR3 length: 18 residues. V was pared by 2 bases and J by 7 bases, with 16 bases of the junction left unmatched. CDR3 sequence (DNA): TGCGCCAGCAGTCAAATGGAGGGGGCAGGGGGCCCCAGGCAGCCCCAGCATTTT. Protein sequence: CASSQMEGAGGPRQPQHF.

The chain is built from TRBV30 and TRBJ1-1; D is uncertain. The CDR3 runs 15 residues. CDR1 and CDR2 from the germline V gene are GTSNPN and SVGIG (reference sequence). V was shortened by 2 bases and J by 0 bases, with 13 bases between the two germline ends. The CDR3 DNA sequence: TGTGCCTGGAGTTTGGCCGGGTGGGTGAACACTGAAGCTTTCTTT. Translation: CAWSLAGWVNTEAFF.

J is TRBJ2-7 and V is TRBV30; D might be TRBD1 (6 bases). CDR1 and CDR2 from the germline V gene are GTSNPN and SVGIG (reference sequence). V was clipped by 5 bases and J by 2 bases, with 13 bases between them. The CDR3 sequence is 13 residues long. In DNA, the CDR3 is TGTGCCTGGGGTATTGGGACACCCTACGAGCAGTACTTC. It specifies CAWGIGTPYEQYF.